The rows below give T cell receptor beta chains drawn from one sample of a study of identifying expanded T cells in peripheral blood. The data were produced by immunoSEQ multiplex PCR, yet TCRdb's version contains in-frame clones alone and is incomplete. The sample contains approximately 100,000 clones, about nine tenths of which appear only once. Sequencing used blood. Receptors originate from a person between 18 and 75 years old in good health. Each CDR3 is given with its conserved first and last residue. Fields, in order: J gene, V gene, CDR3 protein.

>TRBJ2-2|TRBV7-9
CASSWGRTLDTGELFF
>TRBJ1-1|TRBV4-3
CASSQDQERGMATEAFF
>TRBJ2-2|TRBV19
CASRVLPAGNTGELFF
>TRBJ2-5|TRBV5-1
CASSLIGLAGVETQYF
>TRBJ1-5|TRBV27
CASSLGTGRGQPQHF
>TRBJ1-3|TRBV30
CAWSQGSGNTIYF
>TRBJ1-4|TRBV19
CASSGGAANEKLFF
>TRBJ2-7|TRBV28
CASSPGLAGREQYF
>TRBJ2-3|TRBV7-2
CASRKQLDTQYF
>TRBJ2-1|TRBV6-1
CASSESPAENNEQFF
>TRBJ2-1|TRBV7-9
CSTRARGDSSYNEQFF
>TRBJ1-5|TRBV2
CASSEGGVGQPQHF
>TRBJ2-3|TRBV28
CASTVNPSTDTQYF
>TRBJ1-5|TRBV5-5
CASSPYDQPQHF
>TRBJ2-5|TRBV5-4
CASSLGGTSVETQYF
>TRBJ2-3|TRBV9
CASSAQGTGTDTQYF
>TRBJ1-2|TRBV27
CASSKGHLNYGYTF
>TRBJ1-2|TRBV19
CARRADRRTVDNYGYTF
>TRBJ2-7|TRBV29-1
CSVEIAGPHEQYF
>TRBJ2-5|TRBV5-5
CASSSAETQYF
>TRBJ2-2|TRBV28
CASSLLRPGQGSGELFF
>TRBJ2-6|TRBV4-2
CASSQDNSGANVLTF
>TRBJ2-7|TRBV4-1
CASSQDWTRDEQYF
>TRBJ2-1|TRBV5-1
CASSPTVELNEQFF
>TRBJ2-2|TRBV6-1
CASSGPFTTSGAITGELFF
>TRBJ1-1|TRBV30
CAWSVLAQAFF
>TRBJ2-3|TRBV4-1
CASSQAGTGFDTQYF
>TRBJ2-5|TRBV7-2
CASSSNGHIQETQYF